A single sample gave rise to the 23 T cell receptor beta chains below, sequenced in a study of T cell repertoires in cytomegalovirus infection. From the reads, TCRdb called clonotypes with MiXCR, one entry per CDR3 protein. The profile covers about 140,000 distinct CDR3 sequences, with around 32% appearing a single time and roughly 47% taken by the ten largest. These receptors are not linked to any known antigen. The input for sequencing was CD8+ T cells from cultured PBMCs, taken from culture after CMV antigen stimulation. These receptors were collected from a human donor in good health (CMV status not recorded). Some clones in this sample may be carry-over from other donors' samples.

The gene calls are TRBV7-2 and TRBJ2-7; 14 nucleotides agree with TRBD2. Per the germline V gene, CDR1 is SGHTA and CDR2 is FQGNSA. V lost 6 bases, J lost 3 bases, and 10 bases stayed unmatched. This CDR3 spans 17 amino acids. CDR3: CASSSGLAGGRNYEQYF. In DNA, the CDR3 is TGTGCCAGCAGTTCAGGACTAGCGGGGGGCAGAAACTACGAGCAGTACTTC.

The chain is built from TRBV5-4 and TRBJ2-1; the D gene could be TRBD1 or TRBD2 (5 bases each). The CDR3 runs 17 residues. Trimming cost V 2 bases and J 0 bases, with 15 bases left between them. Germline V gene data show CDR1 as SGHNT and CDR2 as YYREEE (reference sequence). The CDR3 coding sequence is TGTGCCAGCAGCTTTGGGACCCGGGGTAGCTCCTACAATGAGCAGTTCTTC. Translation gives CASSFGTRGSSYNEQFF.

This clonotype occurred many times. The chain's CDR3 is CASSLVGRVNTEAFF. The CDR3 coding sequence is TGTGCCAGCAGCTTAGTGGGCAGGGTGAACACTGAAGCTTTCTTT. The V gene is TRBV7-9, the J gene TRBJ1-1; D possibly corresponds to TRBD1 (5 bases). The V and J ends lost 1 base and 0 bases respectively, with 9 bases between them. Germline V gene data show CDR1 as SEHNR and CDR2 as FQNEAQ (reference sequence). This CDR3 region has 15 residues.

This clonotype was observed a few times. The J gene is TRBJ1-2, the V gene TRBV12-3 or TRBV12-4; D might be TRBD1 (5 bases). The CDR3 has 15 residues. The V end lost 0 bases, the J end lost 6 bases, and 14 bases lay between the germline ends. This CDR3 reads CASSLAVGGYDGYTF. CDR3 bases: TGTGCCAGCAGTTTAGCGGTCGGGGGGTATGATGGCTACACCTTC.

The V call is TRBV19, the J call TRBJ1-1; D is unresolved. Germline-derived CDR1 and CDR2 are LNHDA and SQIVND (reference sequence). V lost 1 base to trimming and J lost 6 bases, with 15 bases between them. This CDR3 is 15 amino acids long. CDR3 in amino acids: CASSIAHPPGPEAFF. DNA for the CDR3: TGTGCCAGTAGTATAGCTCACCCCCCGGGCCCTGAAGCTTTCTTT.

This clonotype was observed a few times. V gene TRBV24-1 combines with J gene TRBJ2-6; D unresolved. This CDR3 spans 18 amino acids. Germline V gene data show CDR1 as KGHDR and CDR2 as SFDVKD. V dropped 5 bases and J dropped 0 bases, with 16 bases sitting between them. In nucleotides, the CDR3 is TGTGCCACCAGTGCTGGGGATAGCCCTCTCTCTGGGGCCAACGTCCTGACTTTC. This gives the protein CATSAGDSPLSGANVLTF.

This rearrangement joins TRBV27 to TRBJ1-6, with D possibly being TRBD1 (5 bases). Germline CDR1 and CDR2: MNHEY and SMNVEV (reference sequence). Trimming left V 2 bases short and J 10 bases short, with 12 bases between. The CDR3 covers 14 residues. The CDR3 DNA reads TGTGCCAGCAGTTTACAGGGTTTCGGATCACCCCTCCACTTT. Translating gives CASSLQGFGSPLHF.

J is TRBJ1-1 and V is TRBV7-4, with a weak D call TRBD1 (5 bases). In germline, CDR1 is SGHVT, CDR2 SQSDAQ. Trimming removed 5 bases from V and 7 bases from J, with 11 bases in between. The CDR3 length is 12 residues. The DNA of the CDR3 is TGTGCCAGCAGCCCACTGGGGGGTGAAGCTTTCTTT. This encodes CASSPLGGEAFF. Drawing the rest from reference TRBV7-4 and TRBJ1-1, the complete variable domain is GAGVSQSPRYKVAKRGRDVALRCDSISGHVTLYWYRQTLGQGSEVLTYSQSDAQRDKSGRPSGRFSAERPERSVSTLKIQRTEQGDSAVYLCASSPLGGEAFFGQGTRLTVV.

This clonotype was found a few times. The CDR3 region is CASSVGSRSHEQYF. The CDR3 DNA is TGTGCCAGCAGCGTAGGATCACGGTCCCACGAGCAGTACTTC. This chain links TRBV9 with TRBJ2-7; D gene uncertain. The germline V gene encodes CDR1 SGDLS and CDR2 YYNGEE. The CDR3 is made up of 14 amino acids. The V end was cut by 0 bases, the J end by 5 bases, with 12 bases between.

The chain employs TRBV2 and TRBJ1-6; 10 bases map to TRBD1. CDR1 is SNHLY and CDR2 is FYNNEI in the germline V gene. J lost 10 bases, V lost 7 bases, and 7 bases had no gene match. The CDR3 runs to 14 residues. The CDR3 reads CASNLGQGDSPLHF. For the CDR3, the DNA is TGTGCCAGCAATCTTGGACAGGGGGACTCACCCCTCCACTTT.

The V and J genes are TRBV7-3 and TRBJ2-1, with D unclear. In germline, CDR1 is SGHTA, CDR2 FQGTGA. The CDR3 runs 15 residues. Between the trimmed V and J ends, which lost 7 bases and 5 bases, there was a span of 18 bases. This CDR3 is CASNLIGRVDNEQFF. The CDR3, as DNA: TGTGCCAGCAACCTCATCGGTAGAGTCGACAATGAGCAGTTCTTC.

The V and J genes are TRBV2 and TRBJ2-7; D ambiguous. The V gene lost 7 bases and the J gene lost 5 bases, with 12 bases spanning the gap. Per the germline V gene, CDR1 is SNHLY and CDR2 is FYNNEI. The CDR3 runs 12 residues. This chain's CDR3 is CASKLSTDEQYF. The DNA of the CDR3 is TGTGCCAGCAAGCTGAGTACCGACGAGCAGTACTTC.

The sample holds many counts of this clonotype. The CDR3 DNA follows: TGTGCCAGCAGCCCTGGACAGAATCCACGGTCACCCCTCCACTTT. Its protein product is CASSPGQNPRSPLHF. The chain employs TRBV7-8 and TRBJ1-6; a possible D gene is TRBD1 (6 bases). This CDR3 has 15 residues. V was shortened by 5 bases and J by 10 bases, with 18 bases between the two germline ends. The V gene's germline CDR1 is SGHVS and CDR2 FQNEAQ.

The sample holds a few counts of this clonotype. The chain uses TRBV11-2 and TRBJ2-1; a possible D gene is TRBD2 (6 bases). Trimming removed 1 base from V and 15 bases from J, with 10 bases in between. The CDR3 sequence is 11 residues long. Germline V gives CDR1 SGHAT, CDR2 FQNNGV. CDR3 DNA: TGTGCCAGCAGCTTAGGGGGAGGTCCGTTCTTC. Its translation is CASSLGGGPFF.

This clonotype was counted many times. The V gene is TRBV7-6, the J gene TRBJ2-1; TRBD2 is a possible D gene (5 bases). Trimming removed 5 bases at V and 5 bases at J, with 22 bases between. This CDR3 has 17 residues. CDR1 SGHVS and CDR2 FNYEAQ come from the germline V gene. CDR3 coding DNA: TGTGCCAGCAGCCGCCGACTGACTACCACAGCGAACAATGAGCAGTTCTTC. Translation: CASSRRLTTTANNEQFF.

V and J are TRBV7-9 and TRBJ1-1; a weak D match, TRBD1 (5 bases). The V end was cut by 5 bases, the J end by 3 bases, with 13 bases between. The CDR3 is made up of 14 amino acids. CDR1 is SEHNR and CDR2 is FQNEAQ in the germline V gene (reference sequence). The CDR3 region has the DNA TGTGCCAGCAGCACCGGACAAGCTCACACTGAAGCTTTCTTT. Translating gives CASSTGQAHTEAFF.

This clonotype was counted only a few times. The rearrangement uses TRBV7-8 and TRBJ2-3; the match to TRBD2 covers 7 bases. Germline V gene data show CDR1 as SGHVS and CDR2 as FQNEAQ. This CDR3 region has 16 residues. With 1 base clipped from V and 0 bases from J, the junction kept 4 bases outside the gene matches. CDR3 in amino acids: CASSLGRGVSTDTQYF. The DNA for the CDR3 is TGTGCCAGCAGCTTAGGACGGGGGGTTAGCACAGATACGCAGTATTTT.

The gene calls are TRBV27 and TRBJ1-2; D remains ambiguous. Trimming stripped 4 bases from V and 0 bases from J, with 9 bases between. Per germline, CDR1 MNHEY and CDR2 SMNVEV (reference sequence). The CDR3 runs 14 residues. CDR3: CASSSIFANYGYTF. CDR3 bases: TGTGCCAGCAGTTCCATATTCGCTAACTATGGCTACACCTTC.

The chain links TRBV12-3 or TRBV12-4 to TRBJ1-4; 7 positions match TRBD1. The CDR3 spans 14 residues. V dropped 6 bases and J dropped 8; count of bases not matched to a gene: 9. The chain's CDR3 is CASRPEGAWEKLFF. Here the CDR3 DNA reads TGTGCCAGCAGGCCGGAGGGGGCATGGGAAAAACTGTTTTTT.

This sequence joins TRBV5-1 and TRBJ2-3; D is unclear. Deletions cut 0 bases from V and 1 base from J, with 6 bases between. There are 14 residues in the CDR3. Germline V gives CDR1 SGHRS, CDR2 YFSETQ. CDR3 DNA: TGCGCCAGCAGCTTGGCCCTCGGCACAGATACGCAGTATTTT. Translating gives CASSLALGTDTQYF.

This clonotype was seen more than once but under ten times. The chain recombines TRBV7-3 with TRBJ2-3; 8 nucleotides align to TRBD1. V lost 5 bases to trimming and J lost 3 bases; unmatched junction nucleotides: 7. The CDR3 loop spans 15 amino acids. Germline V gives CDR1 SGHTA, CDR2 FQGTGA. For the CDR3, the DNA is TGTGCCAGCAGCCCCCGGACAGGGAGGACAGATACGCAGTATTTT. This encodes CASSPRTGRTDTQYF.

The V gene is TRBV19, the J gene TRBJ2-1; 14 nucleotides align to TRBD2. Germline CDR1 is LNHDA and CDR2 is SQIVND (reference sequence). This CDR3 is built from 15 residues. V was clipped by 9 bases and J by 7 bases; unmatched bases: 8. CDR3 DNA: TGTGCCAGCGGACTAGCGGGGGGTCGCGGGAATGAGCAGTTCTTC. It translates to CASGLAGGRGNEQFF.

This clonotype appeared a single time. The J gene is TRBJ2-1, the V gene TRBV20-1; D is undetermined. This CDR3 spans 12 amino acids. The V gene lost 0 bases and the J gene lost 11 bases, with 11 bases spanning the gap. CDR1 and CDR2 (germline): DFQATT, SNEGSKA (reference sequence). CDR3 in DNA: TGCAGTGCTAGAGACGGAAATACTAAGCAGTTCTTC. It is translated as CSARDGNTKQFF.